The clone carrying this TCR beta chain showed up just a few times. What it recognizes is unknown. These data come from a study of breast tumors, draining lymph nodes, adjacent tissues. The study, taken as a whole, reports: Tumor repertoires ranked between lymph nodes and nontumor tissue in diversity, with V and J gene preferences. That most tumor T cells come from lymph nodes remained unproven. Tumor and nontumor repertoires were significantly more similar in luminal-like than in basal-like breast cancer. The data were judged consistent with most tumor T cells coming from lymph node and expanding in tumor.

J gave up 9 bases and V 6 bases, and 4 bases lay outside the gene matches. CDR1 and CDR2 (germline): MNHNS, SASEGT. The CDR3 is made up of 14 amino acids. Each CDR3 protein is one row after TCRdb ran MiXCR on the multiplex PCR reads. The data contain around 50,000 distinct CDR3 sequences, roughly 23% of them singletons. The receptor was isolated from a female donor with breast cancer. Some clones in this sample may be carry-over from other donors' samples. Sequences were obtained from breast tumor tissue. The rearrangement joins TRBV6-1 to TRBJ2-1; 14 bases map to TRBD2. CDR3 protein: CASSGTSGSSEQFF. The CDR3 DNA is TGTGCCAGCAGCGGGACTAGCGGGAGTAGTGAGCAGTTCTTC.